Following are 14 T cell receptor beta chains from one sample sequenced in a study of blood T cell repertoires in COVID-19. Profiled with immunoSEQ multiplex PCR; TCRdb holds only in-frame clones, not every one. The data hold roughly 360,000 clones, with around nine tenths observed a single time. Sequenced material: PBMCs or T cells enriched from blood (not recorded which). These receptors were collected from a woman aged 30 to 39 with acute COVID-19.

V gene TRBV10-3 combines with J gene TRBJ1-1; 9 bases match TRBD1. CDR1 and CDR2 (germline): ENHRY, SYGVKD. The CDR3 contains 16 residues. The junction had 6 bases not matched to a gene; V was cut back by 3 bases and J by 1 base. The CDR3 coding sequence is TGTGCCATCAGTGATTACAGGGGGCTGGGGAACACTGAAGCTTTCTTT. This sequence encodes CAISDYRGLGNTEAFF.

CDR3 protein: CASSQGGPESSYEQYF. CDR3 bases: TGCGCCAGCAGCCAAGGGGGCCCGGAAAGCTCCTACGAGCAGTACTTC. V usage is TRBV4-3 and J usage is TRBJ2-7, with a weak D call TRBD1 (5 bases). Per germline, CDR1 LGHNA and CDR2 YSLEER. Trimming took 1 base from V and 0 from J, leaving 13 bases between them. The CDR3 runs to 16 residues.

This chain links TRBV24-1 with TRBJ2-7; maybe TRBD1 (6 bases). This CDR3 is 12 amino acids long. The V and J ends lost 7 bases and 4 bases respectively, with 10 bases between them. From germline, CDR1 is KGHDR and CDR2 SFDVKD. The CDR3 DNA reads TGTGCCACCAGCCCAACAGGGTACGAGCAGTACTTC. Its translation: CATSPTGYEQYF.

CDR3 DNA: TGTGCCACCAGTGATGGAGGATTCGAGACCCAGTACTTC. Encoded protein: CATSDGGFETQYF. The chain employs TRBV24-1 and TRBJ2-5; a weak D match, TRBD2 (5 bases). Germline V gene data show CDR1 as KGHDR and CDR2 as SFDVKD. Trimming took 3 bases from V and 5 from J, leaving 9 bases between them. The CDR3 has 13 amino acids.

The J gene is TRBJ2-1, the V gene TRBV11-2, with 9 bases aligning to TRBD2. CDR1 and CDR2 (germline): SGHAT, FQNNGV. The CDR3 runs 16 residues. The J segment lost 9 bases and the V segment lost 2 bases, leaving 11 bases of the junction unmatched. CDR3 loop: CASSLNFGRGGSEQFF. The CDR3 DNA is TGTGCCAGCAGCTTAAATTTCGGGCGGGGGGGCAGTGAGCAGTTCTTC.

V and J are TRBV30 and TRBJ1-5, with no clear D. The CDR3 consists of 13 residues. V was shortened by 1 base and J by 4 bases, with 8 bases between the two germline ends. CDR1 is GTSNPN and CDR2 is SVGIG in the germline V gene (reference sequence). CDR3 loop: CAWSAAANQPQHF. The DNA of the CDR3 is TGTGCCTGGAGTGCGGCAGCGAATCAGCCCCAGCATTTT.

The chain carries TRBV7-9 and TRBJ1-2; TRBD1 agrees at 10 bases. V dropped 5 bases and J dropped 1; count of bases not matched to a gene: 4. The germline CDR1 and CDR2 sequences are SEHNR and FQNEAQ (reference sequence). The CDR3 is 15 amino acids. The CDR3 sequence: CASSRGQGVNYGYTF. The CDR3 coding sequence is TGTGCCAGCAGCCGAGGACAGGGGGTTAACTATGGCTACACCTTC.

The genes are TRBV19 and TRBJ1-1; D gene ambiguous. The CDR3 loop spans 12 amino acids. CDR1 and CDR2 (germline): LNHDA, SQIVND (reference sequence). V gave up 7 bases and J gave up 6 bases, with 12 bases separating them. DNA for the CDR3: TGTGCCAGTACTACGGGGTTGGCTGAAGCTTTCTTT. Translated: CASTTGLAEAFF.

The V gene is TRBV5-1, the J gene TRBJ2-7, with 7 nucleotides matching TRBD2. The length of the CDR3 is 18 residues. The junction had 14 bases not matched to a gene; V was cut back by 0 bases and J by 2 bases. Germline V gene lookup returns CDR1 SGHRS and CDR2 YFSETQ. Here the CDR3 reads CASSLELSGKGRAYEQYF. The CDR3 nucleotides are TGCGCCAGCAGCTTGGAGTTGTCAGGGAAAGGGAGGGCCTACGAGCAGTACTTC.

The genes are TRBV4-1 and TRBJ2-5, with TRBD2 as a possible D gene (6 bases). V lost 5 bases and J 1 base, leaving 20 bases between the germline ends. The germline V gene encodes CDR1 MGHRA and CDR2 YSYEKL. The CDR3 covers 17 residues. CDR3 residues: CASSVSPTRGTQETQYF. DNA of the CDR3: TGCGCCAGCAGCGTAAGCCCCACACGGGGGACCCAAGAGACCCAGTACTTC.

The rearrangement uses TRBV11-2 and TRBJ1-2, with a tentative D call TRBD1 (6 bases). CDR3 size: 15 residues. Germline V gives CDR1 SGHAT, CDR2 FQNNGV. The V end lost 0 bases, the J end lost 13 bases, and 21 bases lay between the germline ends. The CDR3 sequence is CASSLDQWGLQGPTF. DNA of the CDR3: TGTGCCAGCAGCTTAGATCAGTGGGGATTACAGGGACCCACCTTC.

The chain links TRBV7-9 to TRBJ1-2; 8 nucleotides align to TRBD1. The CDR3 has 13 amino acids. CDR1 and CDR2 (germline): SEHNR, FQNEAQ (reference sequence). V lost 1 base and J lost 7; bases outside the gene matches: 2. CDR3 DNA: TGTGCCAGCAGCTTAGGACAGGGGAGTGGCTACACCTTC. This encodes CASSLGQGSGYTF.

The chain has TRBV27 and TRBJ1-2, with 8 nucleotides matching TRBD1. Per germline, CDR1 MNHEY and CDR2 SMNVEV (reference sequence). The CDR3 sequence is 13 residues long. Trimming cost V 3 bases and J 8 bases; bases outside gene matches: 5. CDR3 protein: CASSFQGAAGYTF. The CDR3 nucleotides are TGTGCCAGCAGTTTTCAGGGGGCGGCCGGCTACACCTTC.

The CDR3 protein is CASSGRTSGDTSTDTQYF. In nucleotides, the CDR3 is TGTGCCAGCAGCGGACGGACTAGCGGGGACACTAGCACAGATACGCAGTATTTT. The gene calls are TRBV7-9 and TRBJ2-3; 12 nucleotides agree with TRBD2. CDR3 length: 18 amino acids. After removal of 5 bases from V and 0 bases from J, the junction contained 9 bases not matched to a gene. CDR1 SEHNR and CDR2 FQNEAQ come from the germline V gene (reference sequence).